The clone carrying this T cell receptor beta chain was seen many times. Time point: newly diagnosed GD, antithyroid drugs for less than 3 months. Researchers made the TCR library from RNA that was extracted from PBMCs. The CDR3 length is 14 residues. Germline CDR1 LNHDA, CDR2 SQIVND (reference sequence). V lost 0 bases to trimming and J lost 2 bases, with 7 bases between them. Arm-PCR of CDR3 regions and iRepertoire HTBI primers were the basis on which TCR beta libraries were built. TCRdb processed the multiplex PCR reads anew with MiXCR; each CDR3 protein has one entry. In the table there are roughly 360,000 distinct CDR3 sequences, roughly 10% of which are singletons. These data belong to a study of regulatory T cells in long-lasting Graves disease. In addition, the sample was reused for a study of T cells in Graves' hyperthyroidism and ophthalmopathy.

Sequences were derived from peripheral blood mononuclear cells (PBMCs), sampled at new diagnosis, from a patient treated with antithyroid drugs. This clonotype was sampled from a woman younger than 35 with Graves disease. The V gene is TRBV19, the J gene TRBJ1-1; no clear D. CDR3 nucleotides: TGTGCCAGTAGTATAGACTTCATAAACACTGAAGCTTTCTTT. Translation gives CASSIDFINTEAFF.